Sequencing of this T cell receptor beta chain was carried out in a study of T cell responses to AZD1222 COVID-19 vaccine. Study-wide points: White British people made up most donors, females outnumbered males, and clonal diversity was possibly underestimated. Just five to seven people given AZD1222 tested seropositive at baseline. Spike regions recognized by vaccine-associated CD4 TCRs spanned the protein, led by 160-218 and 743-854. A rise in Spike-specific TCR breadth and depth followed two AZD1222 doses.

Sequencing used immunoSEQ multiplex PCR; TCRdb keeps in-frame clones, though not all of them. The data show some 200,000 clones, more than 90% seen once. This CDR3 comprises 16 residues. Of note for this clone: Its matching antigen is unknown.

This clonotype was sampled from an adult who received the MenACWY meningococcal vaccine as a control. The V and J genes are TRBV21-1 and TRBJ2-2. TRBV21-1 corresponds to a pseudogene. The sequencing used peripheral blood, collected 28 days after the second dose of the MenACWY control vaccine. The CDR3, as DNA: TGTGCCAGCAGCAAAGCTGGGGGGCACGGCACCGGGGAGCTGTTTTTT. Translation: CASSKAGGHGTGELFF.